This TCR beta chain was recorded in a study of identifying expanded T cells in peripheral blood. General study results and limits: Clone count variance between roughly 2-week samples rose with total template count. Roughly 1.1 clones differed between technical replicates, versus around 16 and 19 over time.

Germline-derived CDR1 and CDR2 are SEHNR and FQNEAQ (reference sequence). Trimming stripped 2 bases from V and 5 bases from J, with 22 bases between. This CDR3 spans 17 amino acids. Healthy donors had no documented immune events, such as infections, while sampled. The assay was immunoSEQ multiplex PCR, and TCRdb's table has in-frame clones only and misses some. The sample holds 90,000 to 100,000 clones, 70% to 90% seen once. Regarding this clone: Antigen unknown.

Specimen: blood. This clonotype was sampled from a person aged 18-70 years in good health. The gene calls are TRBV7-9 and TRBJ2-7, with no clear D. The CDR3 coding sequence is TGTGCCAGCAGCTTACCTTGGCGCGCGCAACGAGAGGACGAGCAGTACTTC. This gives the protein CASSLPWRAQREDEQYF. Looking up the rest from reference TRBV7-9 and TRBJ2-7 gives the full variable domain: DTGVSQNPRHKITKRGQNVTFRCDPISEHNRLYWYRQTLGQGPEFLTYFQNEAQLEKSRLLSDRFSAERPKGSFSTLEIQRTEQGDSAMYLCASSLPWRAQREDEQYFGPGTRLTVT.